Shown below are 22 T cell receptor beta chains from a single sample sequenced in a study of blood T cell repertoires in COVID-19. The table came from immunoSEQ multiplex PCR; TCRdb's copy has only in-frame clones and leaves some out. The sample includes roughly 500,000 clones, roughly 89% of them seen just once. Sequencing used peripheral blood. The receptors come from a man aged 18 to 30 with COVID-19, enrolled during active disease.

The chain has TRBV7-9 and TRBJ1-1; 10 bases agree with TRBD1. The CDR3 runs to 17 residues. CDR1 and CDR2 (germline): SEHNR, FQNEAQ (reference sequence). V lost 4 bases and J lost 0; bases outside the gene matches: 8. CDR3 sequence: CASSSRQGAVMNTEAFF. CDR3 sequence (DNA): TGTGCCAGCAGCTCTAGACAGGGGGCCGTCATGAACACTGAAGCTTTCTTT. The full variable domain, in which reference TRBV7-9 and TRBJ1-1 provide the parts outside the CDR3, is DTGVSQNPRHKITKRGQNVTFRCDPISEHNRLYWYRQTLGQGPEFLTYFQNEAQLEKSRLLSDRFSAERPKGSFSTLEIQRTEQGDSAMYLCASSSRQGAVMNTEAFFGQGTRLTVV.

The chain uses TRBV2 and TRBJ2-3, with no clear D. Trimming took off 8 bases at V and 4 bases at J, with 10 bases between the two ends. CDR1 and CDR2 from the germline V gene are SNHLY and FYNNEI. The CDR3 contains 12 residues. The CDR3 nucleotides are TGTGCCAGCGAATGGGCCGCAGATACGCAGTATTTT. The encoded protein is CASEWAADTQYF.

The rearrangement links TRBV5-1 to TRBJ2-7, with D perhaps matching TRBD2 (5 bases). The CDR3 spans 14 residues. Trimming removed 2 bases from V and 5 bases from J, with 14 bases in between. CDR1 and CDR2 from the germline V gene are SGHRS and YFSETQ. The CDR3 coding sequence is TGCGCCAGCAGCTTCTCCGGGAACGCAAACGAGCAGTACTTC. Its protein is CASSFSGNANEQYF.

The V and J genes are TRBV6-5 and TRBJ2-1; TRBD1 matches at 9 bases. The CDR3 runs 15 residues. V lost 0 bases, J lost 10 bases, and 7 bases stayed unmatched. Germline lookup yields CDR1 MNHEY and CDR2 SVGAGI. CDR3 coding DNA: TGTGCCAGCAGTTACTCGAACAGGGGGCTGCTAGAGCAGTTCTTC. Amino acid sequence: CASSYSNRGLLEQFF.

The genes are TRBV11-2 and TRBJ1-1; D not resolved. Germline V gives CDR1 SGHAT, CDR2 FQNNGV. The CDR3 has 13 residues. Trimming removed 5 bases at V and 5 bases at J, with 12 bases between. The DNA of the CDR3 is TGTGCCAGCAGCCTGACAAGCGGGACTGAAGCTTTCTTT. Its translation: CASSLTSGTEAFF. The whole variable domain, remainder taken from reference TRBV11-2 and TRBJ1-1, is EAGVAQSPRYKIIEKRQSVAFWCNPISGHATLYWYQQILGQGPKLLIQFQNNGVVDDSQLPKDRFSAERLKGVDSTLKIQPAKLEDSAVYLCASSLTSGTEAFFGQGTRLTVV.

This clone was observed a single time. The CDR3 coding sequence is TGTGCCAGCAGGCGGCCCGGGACAGGACCGCAAGAGACCCAGTACTTC. As protein: CASRRPGTGPQETQYF. This chain connects TRBV5-8 to TRBJ2-5; 8 bases map to TRBD1. There are 16 residues in the CDR3. Trimming cost V 5 bases and J 2 bases; bases outside gene matches: 11. Germline CDR1 SGHTS, CDR2 YDEGEE.

The rearrangement links TRBV6-5 to TRBJ2-1, with 7 bases that match TRBD2. The ends lost 6 bases at V and 4 bases at J; junction bases unmatched: 6. The CDR3 covers 14 residues. In germline, CDR1 is MNHEY, CDR2 SVGAGI. The CDR3 DNA reads as TGTGCCAGCAGGTCTAGCGGCCTGTACAATGAGCAGTTCTTC. Its protein product is CASRSSGLYNEQFF.

The CDR3 spells CASSSAPSLRGTEAFF. CDR3 bases: TGTGCCAGCAGCTCTGCTCCAAGCCTAAGGGGCACTGAAGCTTTCTTT. V is TRBV5-5 and J is TRBJ1-1; TRBD1 is a possible D gene (5 bases). Trimming stripped 3 bases from V and 4 bases from J, with 19 bases between. Germline values: CDR1 SGHKS, CDR2 YYEKEE (reference sequence). The CDR3 loop spans 16 amino acids.

This sequence joins TRBV15 and TRBJ2-7, with D possibly matching TRBD2 (5 bases). Germline CDR1 is LNHNV and CDR2 is YYDKDF (reference sequence). The V end was cut by 0 bases, the J end by 6 bases, with 15 bases between. CDR3 length: 15 residues. CDR3 bases: TGTGCCACCAGCAGAGATCTACTAGGTCGGCGCGAGCAGTACTTC. Translating it yields CATSRDLLGRREQYF.

There are a few counts of this clone. The CDR3 DNA is TGTGCCAGCAGCTACCAGGTACTTTACGAGCAGTACTTC. Its protein is CASSYQVLYEQYF. The genes are TRBV11-2 and TRBJ2-7; D is ambiguous. The germline V gene encodes CDR1 SGHAT and CDR2 FQNNGV. The CDR3 spans 13 residues. V was pared by 4 bases and J by 4 bases, with 11 bases between.

In regard to this clone: This sample includes further DNA sequences coding for the same CDR3. This chain connects TRBV5-1 to TRBJ2-3, with 7 bases fitting TRBD2. The trim removed 0 bases at V and 2 bases at J, leaving 6 bases unmatched. CDR1 SGHRS and CDR2 YFSETQ come from the germline V gene. CDR3 size: 16 residues. The CDR3 is CASSLASGGYTDTQYF. The CDR3 bases are TGCGCCAGCAGCTTGGCATCCGGGGGGTACACAGATACGCAGTATTTT.

This clone has only a few counts. V gene TRBV4-1 combines with J gene TRBJ2-7; no clear D gene. V was trimmed by 2 bases and J by 4 bases, leaving 6 bases between them. CDR1 MGHRA and CDR2 YSYEKL come from the germline V gene. This CDR3 comprises 12 residues. The chain's CDR3 is CASSQIRYEQYF. The CDR3 DNA is TGCGCCAGCAGCCAAATCAGGTACGAGCAGTACTTC.

This chain joins TRBV7-9 and TRBJ1-3; the D gene is possibly TRBD1 (5 bases). V lost 3 bases, J lost 4 bases, and 13 bases lay in between. This CDR3 region has 15 residues. CDR1 SEHNR and CDR2 FQNEAQ come from the germline V gene (reference sequence). The CDR3 DNA sequence: TGTGCCAGCAGCTTTGAAAGGGGCACGGGAAACACCATATATTTT. This gives the protein CASSFERGTGNTIYF.

This chain joins TRBV6-1 and TRBJ2-7; D gene unclear. This CDR3 contains 12 residues. Germline CDR1 MNHNS, CDR2 SASEGT. Trimming removed 1 base from V and 7 bases from J, with 8 bases in between. The CDR3 sequence is CASSEGEAEQYF. As DNA, the CDR3 is TGTGCCAGCAGTGAAGGAGAGGCAGAGCAGTACTTC.

This sequence joins TRBV9 and TRBJ2-7; D is perhaps TRBD2 (7 bases). V shed 0 bases and J shed 6 bases, with 19 bases lying between them. The CDR3 consists of 16 residues. From germline, CDR1 is SGDLS and CDR2 YYNGEE. The CDR3 DNA is TGTGCCAGCAGCGTAGGAATTGGGGGGGCCTCATTCGAGCAGTACTTC. Protein product: CASSVGIGGASFEQYF.

This clone showed up just once. One end of the junction is discordant with germline, which a read error may explain. The chain employs TRBV24-1 and TRBJ1-6, with 8 bases lining up with TRBD1. Per the germline V gene, CDR1 is KGHDR and CDR2 is SFDVKD. The length of the CDR3 is 16 residues. The CDR3 here is CATSESDRGYSSPLHF. Here the CDR3 DNA reads TGTGCCACCAGTGAGTCCGACAGGGGTTATAGTTCACCCCTCCACTTT.

The V call is TRBV5-6, the J call TRBJ1-1; TRBD1 might be the D (5 bases). V shed 1 base and J shed 4 bases, with 11 bases lying between them. The CDR3 length is 14 residues. CDR1 and CDR2 (germline): SGHDT, YYEEEE. CDR3 loop: CASSLNVQGTEAFF. CDR3 coding DNA: TGTGCCAGCAGCTTGAACGTGCAGGGCACTGAAGCTTTCTTT. The full variable domain, in which reference TRBV5-6 and TRBJ1-1 provide the parts outside the CDR3, is DAGVTQSPTHLIKTRGQQVTLRCSPKSGHDTVSWYQQALGQGPQFIFQYYEEEERQRGNFPDRFSGHQFPNYSSELNVNALLLGDSALYLCASSLNVQGTEAFFGQGTRLTVV.

CDR3 protein: CATSDPGTGNYGYTF. The CDR3 bases are TGTGCCACCAGTGATCCCGGGACAGGGAACTATGGCTACACCTTC. The V and J genes are TRBV24-1 and TRBJ1-2; 9 nucleotides line up with TRBD1. This CDR3 region has 15 residues. Trimming cost V 3 bases and J 2 bases; bases outside gene matches: 3. From germline, CDR1 is KGHDR and CDR2 SFDVKD.

J is TRBJ1-1 and V is TRBV5-1; TRBD1 agrees at 9 bases. V trimming: 4 bases; J trimming: 7 bases; junction bases outside the gene matches: 5. The CDR3 is 13 residues long. Germline lookup yields CDR1 SGHRS and CDR2 YFSETQ. CDR3 nucleotide sequence: TGCGCCAGCAGCCCGGGACAGGGAGTTGAAGCTTTCTTT. Translation: CASSPGQGVEAFF.

The chain couples TRBV2 to TRBJ2-7; 7 nucleotides line up with TRBD1. V dropped 10 bases and J dropped 0; count of bases not matched to a gene: 6. Germline V lookup: CDR1 SNHLY, CDR2 FYNNEI. The CDR3 is 13 residues long. CDR3: CATVRGNSYEQYF. The CDR3 DNA is TGTGCCACCGTCAGGGGGAACTCCTACGAGCAGTACTTC.

This chain joins TRBV28 and TRBJ2-7; 7 nucleotides line up with TRBD1. CDR3 length: 15 amino acids. CDR1 MDHEN and CDR2 SYDVKM come from the germline V gene. V lost 2 bases to trimming and J lost 0 bases; unmatched junction nucleotides: 4. This CDR3 is CASSLGTASSYEQYF. The DNA of the CDR3 is TGTGCCAGCAGTTTAGGGACAGCGAGCTCCTACGAGCAGTACTTC.

This chain connects TRBV10-2 to TRBJ2-3; 9 positions agree with TRBD2. The junction had 5 bases not matched to a gene; V was cut back by 2 bases and J by 2 bases. The germline CDR1 and CDR2 sequences are WSHSY and SAAADI. This CDR3 region has 16 residues. The DNA for the CDR3 is TGCGCCAGCAGTGAGGCTCTAGCGGGGATCACAGATACGCAGTATTTT. It encodes CASSEALAGITDTQYF.